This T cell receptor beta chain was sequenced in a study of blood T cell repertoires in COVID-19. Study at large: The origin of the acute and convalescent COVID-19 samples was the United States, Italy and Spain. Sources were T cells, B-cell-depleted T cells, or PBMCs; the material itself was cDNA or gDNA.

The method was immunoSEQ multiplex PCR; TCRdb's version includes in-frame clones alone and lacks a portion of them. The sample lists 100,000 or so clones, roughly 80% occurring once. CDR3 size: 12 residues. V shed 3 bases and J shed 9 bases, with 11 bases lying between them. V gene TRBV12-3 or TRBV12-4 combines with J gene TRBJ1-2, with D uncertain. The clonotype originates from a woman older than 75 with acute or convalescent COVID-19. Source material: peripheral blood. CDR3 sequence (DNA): TGTGCCAGCAGTTTCCTCGGGAGGAGCTACACCTTC. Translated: CASSFLGRSYTF.